This T cell receptor beta chain appears in the sequencing data of a study of T cell clones after liver transplantation (dated by TCRdb to about 2019). As for the study more broadly: ITN030ST, the source of the samples, was a randomized trial that attempted immunosuppression withdrawal within 2 years of liver transplantation. A cohort of 8 liver transplant recipients was studied, of whom 3 were classified as tolerant and 5 as non-tolerant. As an antigen-independent comparator for donor-reactive sequences, third party-reactive TCRbeta sequences were also identified from pre-transplant MLRs. Donor-reactive T cell clones were identified by TCRbeta sequencing following a pre-transplant mixed lymphocyte reaction and were subsequently tracked in post-transplant blood. No induction therapy was given to the subjects, and standard immunosuppression was administered until randomization at 12-24 months post-transplant. Tolerance was defined as complete immunosuppression withdrawal for at least one year with no rise in liver enzymes beyond twice the upper limit of normal. Blood samples were collected pre-transplant, pre-randomization before withdrawal, and post-randomization after either complete withdrawal or failed withdrawal. Of the eight recipients, three were HCV-positive, while the remaining recipients had been transplanted for non-autoimmune, non-viral indications. Here is what the overall study found, with its caveats: The conclusions were preliminary, being limited by small, heterogeneous patient numbers and by non-standardized post-transplant time points. Because no allograft tissue specimens were available, donor-reactive T cells may have migrated into the graft instead of being deleted. The decline in donor-reactive sequences exceeded the decline in third party-reactive sequences, suggesting partial antigen-specific deletion that was unrelated to withdrawal success. In 5 of 8 subjects, regardless of tolerance or HCV status, circulating donor-reactive CD4 TCRbeta sequences dropped significantly post-transplant. In two subjects, low numbers of available donor cells limited the measurable donor-reactive repertoire. Once repertoire turnover was taken into account, donor-reactive detection showed a significant reduction for CD4 in 7 of 8 subjects and for CD8 in 8 of 8.

According to the germline V gene, CDR1 reads SGDLS and CDR2 reads YYNGEE. V lost 0 bases and J lost 2 bases; the stretch between them is 6 bases long. The CDR3 covers 14 residues, taking in both the cysteine and the phenylalanine. Of all the DNA, just the CDR3 is kept, 42 bases in frame from base 1. Using immunoSEQ, frozen genomic DNA was subjected to high-throughput TCRbeta CDR3 sequencing, a process that included PCR amplification, mapping, bias correction and internal controls. As for the original processing: Productive rearrangements were retained, and unique TCRbeta sequences were defined by the CDR3 nucleotide sequence together with the V and J gene. For a sequence to be called donor-reactive, it needed a frequency of at least 0.01% and at least 5-fold expansion in CFSE-low cells compared with unstimulated pre-transplant cells. Per-subject minimum frequency thresholds, based on the lowest-template unstimulated sample, ensured at least 90% detection power. Repertoire turnover was measured by Jensen-Shannon divergence between the top 1000 TCRbeta sequences post- and pre-transplant. Two-sided Fisher's exact tests were used to test for changes in how often donor-reactive sequences were detected. TCRdb stores this immuneACCESS table with in-frame sequences only. Part of the clones is absent; in the studies checked, under half of the shortfall reflects unresolved V genes, and no reason is known for the rest. The V and J calls and clone size are taken from that table; D and trimming were inferred from the DNA. This sample holds 70,000 or so clones; more than 85% were observed only once. Together, the top ten hold 0.75% to 1% of the sample.

Regarding this clone: The antigen this receptor binds is unknown. No much larger clone exists at a distance of one base, and base qualities are not known.

Unstimulated PBMCs, after thawing, were stained for CD3, CD4 and CD8 and then FACS-sorted into CD3+CD4+ and CD3+CD8+ populations. Each of the 8 studied subjects was randomized to immunosuppression withdrawal. The Qiagen DNeasy Blood and Tissue Kit was used to isolate genomic DNA. The sequencing used CD4+ T cells from blood, collected less than 28 months after liver transplant. This TCR derives from a human patient who received a liver transplant. After a transplant, the donor of the graft may account for some T cells. In this chain, TRBV9 is recombined with TRBJ2-1; TRBD2 is a possible D gene, resting on 6 matching bases. The nucleotide sequence is given as TGTGCCAGCAGCGTAGCGGGAGCCTACAATGAGCAGTTCTTC. It is translated as CASSVAGAYNEQFF.